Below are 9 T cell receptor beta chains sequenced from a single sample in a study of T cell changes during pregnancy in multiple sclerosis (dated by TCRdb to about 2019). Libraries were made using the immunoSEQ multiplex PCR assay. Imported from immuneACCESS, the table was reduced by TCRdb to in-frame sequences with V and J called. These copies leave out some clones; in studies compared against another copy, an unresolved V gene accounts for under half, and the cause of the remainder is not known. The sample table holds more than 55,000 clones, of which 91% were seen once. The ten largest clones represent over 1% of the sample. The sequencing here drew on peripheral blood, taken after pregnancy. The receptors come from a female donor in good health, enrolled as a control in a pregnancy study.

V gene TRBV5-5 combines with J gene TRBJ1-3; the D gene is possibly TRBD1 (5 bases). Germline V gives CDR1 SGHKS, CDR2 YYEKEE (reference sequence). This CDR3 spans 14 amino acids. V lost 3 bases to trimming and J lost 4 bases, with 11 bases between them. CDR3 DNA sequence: TGTGCCAGCAGCTCGACAGTATCCGGAAACACCATATATTTT. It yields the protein CASSSTVSGNTIYF.

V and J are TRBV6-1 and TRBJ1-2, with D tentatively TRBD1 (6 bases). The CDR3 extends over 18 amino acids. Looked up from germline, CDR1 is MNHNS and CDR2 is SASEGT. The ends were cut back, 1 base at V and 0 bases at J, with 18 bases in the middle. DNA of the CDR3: TGTGCCAGCAGTGAAGTGTGGACAGCGACAACAACTAACTATGGCTACACCTTC. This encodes CASSEVWTATTTNYGYTF.

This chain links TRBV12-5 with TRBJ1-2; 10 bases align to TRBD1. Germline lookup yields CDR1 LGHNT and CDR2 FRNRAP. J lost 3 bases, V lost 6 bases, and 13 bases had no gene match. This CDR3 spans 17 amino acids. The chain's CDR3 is CASGQSTGTGVYYGYTF. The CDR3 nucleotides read TGTGCTAGTGGCCAAAGTACCGGGACAGGGGTTTACTATGGCTACACCTTC. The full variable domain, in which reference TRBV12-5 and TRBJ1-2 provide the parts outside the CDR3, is DARVTQTPRHKVTEMGQEVTMRCQPILGHNTVFWYRQTMMQGLELLAYFRNRAPLDDSGMPKDRFSAEMPDATLATLKIQPSEPRDSAVYFCASGQSTGTGVYYGYTFGSGTRLTVV.

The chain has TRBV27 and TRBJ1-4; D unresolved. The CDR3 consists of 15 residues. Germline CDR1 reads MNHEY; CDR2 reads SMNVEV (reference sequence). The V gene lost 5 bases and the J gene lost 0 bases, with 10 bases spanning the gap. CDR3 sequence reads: CASSSLEATNEKLFF. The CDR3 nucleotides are TGTGCCAGCAGTAGCTTAGAAGCAACTAATGAAAAACTGTTTTTT.

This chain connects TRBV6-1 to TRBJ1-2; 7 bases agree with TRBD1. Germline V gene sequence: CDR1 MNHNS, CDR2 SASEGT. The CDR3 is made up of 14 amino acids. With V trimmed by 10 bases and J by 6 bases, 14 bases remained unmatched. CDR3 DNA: TGTGCCATTCGAGGGGACAGCCCCCCGGATGGCTACACCTTC. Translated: CAIRGDSPPDGYTF.

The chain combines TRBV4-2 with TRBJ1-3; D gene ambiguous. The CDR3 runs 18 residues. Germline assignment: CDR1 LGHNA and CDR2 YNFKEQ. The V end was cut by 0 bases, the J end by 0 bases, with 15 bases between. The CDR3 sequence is CASSQDRLAGLSGNTIYF. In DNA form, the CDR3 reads TGTGCCAGCAGCCAAGATCGGCTGGCAGGCCTCTCTGGAAACACCATATATTTT.

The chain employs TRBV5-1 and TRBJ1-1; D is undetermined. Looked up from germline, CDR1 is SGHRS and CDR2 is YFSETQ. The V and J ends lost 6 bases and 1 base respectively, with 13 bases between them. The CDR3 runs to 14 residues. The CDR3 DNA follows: TGCGCCAGCACTTCGCGCGACACGAACACTGAAGCTTTCTTT. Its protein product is CASTSRDTNTEAFF. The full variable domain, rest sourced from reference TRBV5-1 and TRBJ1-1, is KAGVTQTPRYLIKTRGQQVTLSCSPISGHRSVSWYQQTPGQGLQFLFEYFSETQRNKGNFPGRFSGRQFSNSRSEMNVSTLELGDSALYLCASTSRDTNTEAFFGQGTRLTVV.

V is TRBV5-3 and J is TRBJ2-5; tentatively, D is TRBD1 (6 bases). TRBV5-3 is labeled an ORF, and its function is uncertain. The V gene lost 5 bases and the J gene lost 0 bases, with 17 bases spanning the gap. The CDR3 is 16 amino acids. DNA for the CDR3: TGTGCCAGAAGACGCGTCAGGGGCGGGTACCAAGAGACCCAGTACTTC. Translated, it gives CARRRVRGGYQETQYF.

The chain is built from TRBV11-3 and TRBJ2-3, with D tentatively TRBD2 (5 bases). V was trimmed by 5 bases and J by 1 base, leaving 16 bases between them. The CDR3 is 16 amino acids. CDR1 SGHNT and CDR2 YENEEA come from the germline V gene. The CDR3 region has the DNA TGTGCCAGCAGCCGCAGTTGGGGAGCTCGCACAGATACGCAGTATTTT. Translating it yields CASSRSWGARTDTQYF.